The T cell receptor beta chain described here comes from a study of glioma-infiltrating T cells. Using RNA template, CDR3s of TCR alpha and beta were amplified with iRepertoire arm-PCR. MiXCR, run by TCRdb on the multiplex PCR reads, gives a single entry per CDR3 protein. Altogether tens of thousands of distinct CDR3 sequences are present, roughly 40% being singletons, with the ten largest covering approximately 38%. There are many counts of this clonotype. With 3 bases clipped from V and 4 bases from J, the junction kept 1 base outside the gene matches. CDR3 length equals 14 residues. The germline CDR1 and CDR2 sequences are MRHNA and SNTAGT.

The sequenced material came from glioma tissue, nonneoplastic brain tissue, or PBMCs (not recorded which). V gene TRBV6-4 combines with J gene TRBJ2-1, with 9 bases fitting TRBD2. The receptor's source is a human donor with low-grade glioma or glioblastoma, undergoing nonglioma brain surgery, or in good health (not recorded which). The CDR3 DNA reads as TGTGCCAGCAGTGAAGCGGGAGGATACAATGAGCAGTTCTTC. It is translated as CASSEAGGYNEQFF.